The 31 T cell receptor beta chains reported below all come from one sample, sequenced in a study of T cells in Graves' hyperthyroidism and ophthalmopathy. RNA transcripts yielded amplified TCR beta CDR3 regions. Initially, a first-round RT-PCR of the TCR CDR3 employed the HTBI primer set. TCRdb reanalysed the multiplex PCR reads using MiXCR and keeps one entry per CDR3 protein. The repertoire consists of 560,000 or so distinct CDR3 sequences, with 15% to 20% occurring once and the leading ten covering 45% to 50%. Sequencing was performed on blood. The receptors were gathered from a man aged 40-49 years with Graves' ophthalmopathy.

The table lists this clonotype with a few counts. V and J are TRBV18 and TRBJ2-7, with 12 bases that match TRBD2. The CDR3 spans 16 residues. Germline CDR1 KGHSH, CDR2 LQKENI. Losses at the gene ends were 3 bases for V and 4 bases for J; bases not matched to a gene: 7. The CDR3 DNA follows: TGTGCCAGCTCACCCTCTAGCGGGAGGGCGGATTACGAGCAGTACTTC. Its translation: CASSPSSGRADYEQYF. Together with reference TRBV18 and TRBJ2-7, the CDR3 gives the full variable domain: NAGVMQNPRHLVRRRGQEARLRCSPMKGHSHVYWYRQLPEEGLKFMVYLQKENIIDESGMPKERFSAEFPKEGPSILRIQQVVRGDSAAYFCASSPSSGRADYEQYFGPGTRLTVT.

This clonotype was detected only a few times. The chain recombines TRBV7-8 with TRBJ2-5; TRBD2 matches 11 bases. Germline V CDR1 and CDR2: SGHVS, FQNEAQ. Trimming cost V 5 bases and J 1 base; bases outside gene matches: 9. CDR3 size: 17 residues. For the CDR3, the DNA is TGTGCCAGCAGCCTCGCCCCACTAGCGGGGGCCCAAGAGACCCAGTACTTC. It codes for CASSLAPLAGAQETQYF.

As regards this clonotype: Being one base from a much bigger clone, this may be a read error. The chain carries TRBV5-5 and TRBJ2-3; 12 bases agree with TRBD2. The CDR3 loop spans 16 amino acids. CDR1 and CDR2 (germline): SGHKS, YYEKEE (reference sequence). The CDR3 coding sequence is TGCGCCAGCAGCCGCGGACTAGCGGGGCCCACGGATACGCAGTATTTT. It codes for CASSRGLAGPTDTQYF.

V is TRBV5-1 and J is TRBJ2-4, with no clear D. Germline V CDR1 and CDR2: SGHRS, YFSETQ. The germline V and J ends were trimmed by 4 bases and 5 bases, with 22 bases remaining between them. The CDR3 loop spans 17 amino acids. This chain's CDR3 is CASSTTPTGGVENIQYF. The CDR3, as DNA: TGCGCCAGCAGCACAACCCCTACGGGCGGTGTAGAAAACATTCAGTACTTC.

The V gene is TRBV20-1, the J gene TRBJ2-1; 8 nucleotides line up with TRBD2. Germline CDR1 DFQATT, CDR2 SNEGSKA (reference sequence). CDR3 length: 16 residues. Losses at the gene ends were 3 bases for V and 1 base for J; bases not matched to a gene: 8. CDR3 in amino acids: CSASSPSGRSYNEQFF. The CDR3 DNA reads as TGCAGTGCTAGCTCACCGAGCGGGAGATCCTACAATGAGCAGTTCTTC.

The chain combines TRBV29-1 with TRBJ2-5; D gene ambiguous. Trimming shortened V by 4 bases and J by 4 bases, and 10 bases separated the two germline ends. In germline, CDR1 is SQVTM, CDR2 ANQGSEA. The CDR3 has 12 residues. CDR3 coding DNA: TGCAGCGTTGGGCTAGACATAGAGACCCAGTACTTC. It yields the protein CSVGLDIETQYF.

The V call is TRBV28, the J call TRBJ1-1; the D gene is possibly TRBD1 (6 bases). V was cut by 7 bases and J by 3 bases, with 15 bases left in between. Germline CDR1 MDHEN, CDR2 SYDVKM. The length of the CDR3 is 14 residues. The CDR3 reads CASIVQGGDTEAFF. The CDR3, as DNA: TGTGCCAGCATCGTACAGGGAGGGGACACTGAAGCTTTCTTT.

A word on this clonotype: A much larger clone lies one base from this, so it may be a read error. The genes are TRBV30 and TRBJ2-3, with a tentative D call TRBD2 (5 bases). CDR3 length equals 14 residues. The germline gives CDR1 GTSNPN, CDR2 SVGIG (reference sequence). Trimming took 5 bases from V and 4 from J, leaving 16 bases between them. The CDR3 loop reads CAWGLAVGADTQYF. The CDR3 DNA is TGTGCCTGGGGACTCGCGGTCGGCGCAGATACGCAGTATTTT.

The V gene is TRBV20-1, the J gene TRBJ1-5; TRBD1 matches 10 bases. The CDR3 totals 15 residues. Looked up from germline, CDR1 is DFQATT and CDR2 is SNEGSKA (reference sequence). Trimming took 5 bases from V and 6 from J; bases not matched to a gene: 10. The CDR3 nucleotides are TGCAGTGCTCCGGCTCCGGGACAGGGGACTCAGCCCCAGCATTTT. Translating it yields CSAPAPGQGTQPQHF.

This clonotype has ten or more counts. The V and J genes are TRBV3-1 and TRBJ1-1; TRBD1 is a possible D gene (5 bases). Germline lookup yields CDR1 LGHDT and CDR2 YNNKEL (reference sequence). Deletions cut 0 bases from V and 6 bases from J, with 20 bases between. The CDR3 loop spans 17 amino acids. In DNA form, the CDR3 reads TGTGCCAGCAGCCAAGATTTGGGCAGTCCCTGGGGCGCTGAAGCTTTCTTT. It encodes CASSQDLGSPWGAEAFF.

This rearrangement joins TRBV7-9 to TRBJ2-7, with D tentatively TRBD1 or TRBD2 (5 bases each). The V end was cut by 3 bases, the J end by 0 bases, with 12 bases between. Germline V gene lookup returns CDR1 SEHNR and CDR2 FQNEAQ (reference sequence). CDR3 length: 15 residues. CDR3 in amino acids: CASSFTRDGSYEQYF. For the CDR3, the DNA is TGTGCCAGCAGCTTCACCCGGGACGGCTCCTACGAGCAGTACTTC.

At least ten counts were recorded for this clonotype. V usage is TRBV20-1 and J usage is TRBJ2-7, with D possibly called TRBD1 or TRBD2 (5 bases each). The CDR3 sequence is 14 residues long. Between the trimmed V and J ends, which lost 3 bases and 2 bases, there was a span of 14 bases. Per germline, CDR1 DFQATT and CDR2 SNEGSKA (reference sequence). CDR3 nucleotide sequence: TGCAGTGCTAGCCGGGACCAAAAGGCCTACGAGCAGTACTTC. This gives the protein CSASRDQKAYEQYF.

This clonotype was observed many times. The chain links TRBV5-1 to TRBJ1-1; D is possibly TRBD1 (5 bases). The CDR3 has 15 amino acids. Trimming removed 3 bases at V and 0 bases at J, with 12 bases between. Germline assignment: CDR1 SGHRS and CDR2 YFSETQ. Here the CDR3 reads CASSSAAGMNTEAFF. The CDR3 nucleotides are TGCGCCAGCAGCTCGGCGGCAGGGATGAACACTGAAGCTTTCTTT.

The chain combines TRBV20-1 with TRBJ2-1; 9 bases agree with TRBD2. Germline CDR1 reads DFQATT; CDR2 reads SNEGSKA (reference sequence). V was pared by 1 base and J by 0 bases, with 4 bases of the junction left unmatched. This CDR3 contains 16 residues. The DNA of the CDR3 is TGCAGTGCTAGAGGCGGGAGGGTTGGCTCCTACAATGAGCAGTTCTTC. Amino acids: CSARGGRVGSYNEQFF.

This clonotype occurred many times. This rearrangement joins TRBV27 to TRBJ2-3; 9 nucleotides match TRBD2. After removal of 10 bases from V and 6 bases from J, the junction contained 11 bases not matched to a gene. This CDR3 region has 14 residues. CDR1 is MNHEY, CDR2 SMNVEV, per germline (reference sequence). Written as DNA, the CDR3 is TGTGCCACCGCCATGGGGAGCGGGGGGGATACGCAGTATTTT. As protein: CATAMGSGGDTQYF.

This CDR3 is CASVQGGMPHSYEQYF. CDR3 nucleotide sequence: TGTGCCAGCGTCCAGGGGGGGATGCCTCATTCCTACGAGCAGTACTTC. V gene TRBV13 combines with J gene TRBJ2-7; D possibly matches TRBD1 or TRBD2 (7 bases each). CDR3 length equals 16 residues. Germline CDR1 reads PRHDT; CDR2 reads FYEKMQ (reference sequence). Trimming stripped 8 bases from V and 1 base from J, with 21 bases between.

This clonotype was observed a few times. The J gene is TRBJ1-3, the V gene TRBV5-1; D is unclear. In germline, CDR1 is SGHRS, CDR2 YFSETQ. The CDR3 has 14 residues. The germline V and J ends were trimmed by 4 bases and 4 bases, with 12 bases remaining between them. The CDR3 protein is CASSPDLPGNTIYF. In DNA form, the CDR3 reads TGCGCCAGCAGCCCGGACCTTCCGGGAAACACCATATATTTT.

This clonotype was recorded at least ten times. V usage is TRBV6-2 or TRBV6-3 and J usage is TRBJ2-3; D not resolved. There are 13 residues in the CDR3. V was trimmed by 5 bases and J by 2 bases, leaving 8 bases between them. The germline V gene encodes CDR1 MNHEY and CDR2 SVGEGT. This CDR3 is CASSTSYTDTQYF. The CDR3 coding sequence is TGTGCCAGCAGTACCAGTTACACAGATACGCAGTATTTT.

V is TRBV30 and J is TRBJ1-2; a weak D match, TRBD1 (5 bases). The CDR3 has 13 amino acids. The germline gives CDR1 GTSNPN, CDR2 SVGIG (reference sequence). V was clipped by 2 bases and J by 6 bases, with 13 bases between them. CDR3 sequence reads: CAWSRGVWNGYTF. CDR3 coding DNA: TGTGCCTGGAGTCGGGGGGTATGGAATGGCTACACCTTC.

This clonotype was counted a few times. The V gene is TRBV7-6, the J gene TRBJ2-2; 7 nucleotides line up with TRBD2. CDR1 SGHVS and CDR2 FNYEAQ come from the germline V gene. The length of the CDR3 is 16 residues. V gave up 0 bases and J gave up 7 bases; unmatched junction bases: 8. CDR3 in DNA: TGTGCCAGCAGCTTAGCTCTAACTAGCGACAGCGGGGAGCTGTTTTTT. Amino acids: CASSLALTSDSGELFF.

The chain has TRBV20-1 and TRBJ2-1; D is perhaps TRBD2 (5 bases). This CDR3 comprises 13 residues. In germline, CDR1 is DFQATT, CDR2 SNEGSKA (reference sequence). V was cut by 2 bases and J by 7 bases, with 12 bases left in between. CDR3 sequence (DNA): TGCAGTGCTAGAAAACCTAGGGAGAATGAGCAGTTCTTC. This encodes CSARKPRENEQFF.

The rearrangement uses TRBV7-8 and TRBJ1-1; tentatively, D is TRBD1 (5 bases). Germline V lookup: CDR1 SGHVS, CDR2 FQNEAQ. The CDR3 has 18 amino acids. With 5 bases removed from V and 6 bases from J, the gap between germline ends came to 28 bases. CDR3 residues: CASSAPGGVRIQGSEAFF. DNA of the CDR3: TGTGCCAGCAGCGCCCCGGGAGGGGTGCGGATCCAAGGGTCTGAAGCTTTCTTT.

This clonotype has at least ten counts. This chain connects TRBV11-2 to TRBJ1-1; no firm D call. The CDR3 has 10 amino acids. The germline V gene encodes CDR1 SGHAT and CDR2 FQNNGV. Trimming cost V 8 bases and J 10 bases, with 11 bases left between them. CDR3 in amino acids: CASGEFGAFF. Here the CDR3 DNA reads TGTGCCAGCGGGGAGTTTGGAGCTTTCTTT. Combining the CDR3 with reference TRBV11-2 and TRBJ1-1 gives the whole variable domain EAGVAQSPRYKIIEKRQSVAFWCNPISGHATLYWYQQILGQGPKLLIQFQNNGVVDDSQLPKDRFSAERLKGVDSTLKIQPAKLEDSAVYLCASGEFGAFFGQGTRLTVV.

In the case of this clonotype: Being one base from a much bigger clone, this may be a read error. The CDR3 nucleotides read TGTGCCAGCAGCCGGACTCGCCAGTACGATGAGCAGTTCTTC. As protein: CASSRTRQYDEQFF. The chain is built from TRBV5-1 and TRBJ2-1, with D perhaps matching TRBD2 (5 bases). This CDR3 is built from 14 residues. Germline V gene sequence: CDR1 SGHRS, CDR2 YFSETQ. The variable domain in full, completed from reference TRBV5-1 and TRBJ2-1, reads KAGVTQTPRYLIKTRGQQVTLSCSPISGHRSVSWYQQTPGQGLQFLFEYFSETQRNKGNFPGRFSGRQFSNSRSEMNVSTLELGDSALYLCASSRTRQYDEQFFGPGTRLTVL.

Only a few counts were recorded for this clonotype. V and J are TRBV28 and TRBJ2-7; the D gene could be TRBD1 or TRBD2 (5 bases each). Germline V gene lookup returns CDR1 MDHEN and CDR2 SYDVKM. V was shortened by 3 bases and J by 2 bases, with 11 bases between the two germline ends. The CDR3 covers 14 residues. The CDR3 is CASSFMGRTYEQYF. CDR3 bases: TGTGCCAGCAGTTTTATGGGACGGACCTACGAGCAGTACTTC.

This clonotype came up a few times. The V gene is TRBV11-2, the J gene TRBJ2-2, with TRBD2 identical over 10 bases. Germline V gene lookup returns CDR1 SGHAT and CDR2 FQNNGV. The CDR3 is 17 residues long. J lost 7 bases, V lost 4 bases, and 12 bases had no gene match. The CDR3 is CASSSSLSGRGGGELFF. DNA for the CDR3: TGTGCCAGCAGCTCCAGCCTGAGCGGGAGGGGTGGCGGGGAGCTGTTTTTT. The full variable domain, with the rest looked up from reference TRBV11-2 and TRBJ2-2, is EAGVAQSPRYKIIEKRQSVAFWCNPISGHATLYWYQQILGQGPKLLIQFQNNGVVDDSQLPKDRFSAERLKGVDSTLKIQPAKLEDSAVYLCASSSSLSGRGGGELFFGEGSRLTVL.

This clonotype was seen only a few times. The chain combines TRBV6-1 with TRBJ1-2; 10 bases match TRBD1. With V trimmed by 7 bases and J by 6 bases, 11 bases remained unmatched. The germline V gene has CDR1 MNHNS and CDR2 SASEGT. This CDR3 comprises 15 residues. The CDR3 here is CASTNTGQGKNGYTF. The DNA of the CDR3 is TGTGCCAGCACCAACACGGGACAGGGGAAGAATGGCTACACCTTC.

This clonotype was observed many times. V usage is TRBV28 and J usage is TRBJ2-1; D is perhaps TRBD1 or TRBD2 (5 bases each). The CDR3 consists of 12 residues. Germline CDR1 is MDHEN and CDR2 is SYDVKM. V was pared by 6 bases and J by 9 bases, with 12 bases between. CDR3: CASSLERGEQFF. The CDR3 DNA reads TGTGCCAGCAGCTTGGAGAGGGGTGAGCAGTTCTTC.

The chain carries TRBV6-1 and TRBJ2-1, with TRBD1 identical over 10 bases. The CDR3 totals 14 residues. Germline V lookup: CDR1 MNHNS, CDR2 SASEGT. CDR3 coding DNA: TGTGCTTCTCAACCGGGACAGGGGTACAATGAGCAGTTCTTC. The encoded protein is CASQPGQGYNEQFF.

This clonotype was counted ten times or more. This chain's CDR3 is CAWQPGTGGSQPQHF. The CDR3 nucleotides read TGTGCCTGGCAGCCAGGGACAGGGGGCTCACAGCCCCAGCATTTT. The chain employs TRBV30 and TRBJ1-5; 12 bases fit TRBD1. The trim removed 5 bases at V and 7 bases at J, leaving 9 bases unmatched. CDR3 length: 15 residues. Germline V gene lookup returns CDR1 GTSNPN and CDR2 SVGIG (reference sequence).

This clonotype turned up a few times. The V gene is TRBV6-1, the J gene TRBJ1-2; D is possibly TRBD1 (5 bases). Per the germline V gene, CDR1 is MNHNS and CDR2 is SASEGT. Trimming shortened V by 5 bases and J by 6 bases, and 19 bases separated the two germline ends. This CDR3 is 15 amino acids long. The CDR3 here is CASSKTQGVGDGYTF. The CDR3 coding sequence is TGTGCCAGCAGTAAAACTCAGGGAGTTGGCGATGGCTACACCTTC.